This T cell receptor (beta chain) was profiled in a study of identical twins. Germline V CDR1 and CDR2: SEHNR, FQNEAQ (reference sequence). V was clipped by 4 bases and J by 6 bases, with 12 bases between them. This CDR3 spans 13 amino acids. MiXCR, applied by TCRdb to the 5' RACE reads, yields one record per CDR3 protein. This sample has 600,000 to 800,000 distinct CDR3 sequences, with 21% found just once. These records were also assigned to another study, of T cells expressing NK-cell markers. That paper states: These same clonotypes (in several donors) also led the CD3+CD56-NKG2C+ fraction.

The V and J genes are TRBV7-9 and TRBJ1-2; no clear D gene. The source is a woman aged 18-30 years in good health. Sequencing used PBMCs. CDR3 sequence: CASSSPPGHGYTF. The CDR3 DNA reads TGTGCCAGCAGCTCCCCCCCTGGGCATGGCTACACCTTC.